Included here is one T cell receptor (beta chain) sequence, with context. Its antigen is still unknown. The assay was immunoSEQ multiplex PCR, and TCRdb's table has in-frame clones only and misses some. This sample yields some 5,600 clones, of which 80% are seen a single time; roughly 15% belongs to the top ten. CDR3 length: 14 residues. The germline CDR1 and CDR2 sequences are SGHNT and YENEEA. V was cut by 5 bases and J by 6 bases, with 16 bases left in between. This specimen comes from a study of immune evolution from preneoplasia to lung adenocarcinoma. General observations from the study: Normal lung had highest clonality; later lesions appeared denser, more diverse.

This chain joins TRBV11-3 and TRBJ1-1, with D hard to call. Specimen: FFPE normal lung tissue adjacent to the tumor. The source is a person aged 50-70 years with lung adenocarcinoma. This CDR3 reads CASSHAVSDAEAFF. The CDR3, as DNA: TGTGCCAGCAGCCACGCCGTCTCGGACGCTGAAGCTTTCTTT.